This TCR beta chain was recorded in a study of Graves' ophthalmopathy and Graves' hyperthyroidism. TCR beta CDR3 regions were amplified from RNA transcripts. First-round RT-PCR used HTBI primers; second-round multiplex PCR followed. TCRdb itself ran the multiplex PCR reads through MiXCR, one entry per CDR3 protein. The sample has approximately 1.2 million distinct CDR3 sequences, about 35% seen once; the top ten hold around 10%. Ages of hyperthyroidism patients ran from 18 to 65, and their diagnoses were new, under 2 months' duration. Each diagnosis was determined on the basis of clinical symptoms, serum thyroxine, TRAb, thyroid ultrasound and orbital computed tomography. The table lists this clonotype with many counts. The sequenced sample consisted of peripheral blood or thyroid tissue (not recorded which). The TCR sequence derives from an adult man with Graves' hyperthyroidism.

This chain's CDR3 is CAIGQGNYGYTF. The DNA for the CDR3 is TGTGCTATTGGACAGGGTAACTATGGCTACACCTTC. The rearrangement uses TRBV2 and TRBJ1-2; 8 nucleotides match TRBD1. CDR1 and CDR2 from the germline V gene are SNHLY and FYNNEI. CDR3 length equals 12 residues.